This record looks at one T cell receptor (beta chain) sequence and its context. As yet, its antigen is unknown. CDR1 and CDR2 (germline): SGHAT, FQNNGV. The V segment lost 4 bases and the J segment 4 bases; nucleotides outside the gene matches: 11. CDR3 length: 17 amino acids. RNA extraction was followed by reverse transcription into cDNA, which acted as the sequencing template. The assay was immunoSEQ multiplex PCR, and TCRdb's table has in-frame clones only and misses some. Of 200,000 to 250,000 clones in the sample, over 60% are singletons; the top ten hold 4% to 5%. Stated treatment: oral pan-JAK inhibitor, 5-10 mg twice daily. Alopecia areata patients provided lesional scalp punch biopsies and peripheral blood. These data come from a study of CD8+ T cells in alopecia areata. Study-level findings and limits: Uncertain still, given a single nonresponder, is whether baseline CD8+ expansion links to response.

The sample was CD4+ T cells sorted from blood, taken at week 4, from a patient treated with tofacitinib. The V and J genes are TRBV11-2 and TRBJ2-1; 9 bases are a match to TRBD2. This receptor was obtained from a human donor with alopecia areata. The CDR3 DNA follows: TGTGCCAGCAGCTATCGCGTTGGAAGCGGGGGGTACAATGAGCAGTTCTTC. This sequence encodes CASSYRVGSGGYNEQFF.